The 27 T cell receptor beta chains presented below share a single source sample, sequenced in a study of CD8+ T cells in alopecia areata (dated 2018 in TCRdb). The time point label corresponds to: baseline before oral tofacitinib. The library was prepared using the immunoSEQ multiplex PCR assay. To provide template for TCR sequencing, every sample had RNA extracted and reverse transcribed into cDNA. Held by TCRdb, this immuneACCESS table contains in-frame sequences only and omits some clones. Under half of the omission traces to an unresolved V gene where checked; the cause of the rest is unknown. The sample table lists about 150,000 clones, roughly 64% of them with a count of one. In total, the top ten clones hold approximately 6.5% of the sample. The sequencing used CD4+ T cells sorted from blood, collected at week 0. These receptors all stem from a human donor with alopecia areata.

The rearrangement joins TRBV6-5 to TRBJ1-1; the match to TRBD1 covers 7 bases. V was pared by 4 bases and J by 10 bases, with 12 bases of the junction left unmatched. The CDR3 sequence is 14 residues long. The germline gives CDR1 MNHEY, CDR2 SVGAGI. CDR3: CASSSPDRSVGAFF. CDR3 nucleotide sequence: TGTGCCAGCAGTTCTCCGGACAGGTCGGTTGGAGCTTTCTTT.

In nucleotides, the CDR3 is TGTGCCAGCAGCCCAGACCGGGACAACAATCAGCCCCAGCATTTT. Its translation is CASSPDRDNNQPQHF. The rearrangement joins TRBV2 to TRBJ1-5, with D perhaps TRBD1 (6 bases). This CDR3 spans 15 amino acids. The V gene's germline CDR1 is SNHLY and CDR2 FYNNEI. Trimming shortened V by 6 bases and J by 3 bases, and 15 bases separated the two germline ends.

This rearrangement joins TRBV7-3 to TRBJ2-5, with D uncertain. Germline V CDR1 and CDR2: SGHTA, FQGTGA. V lost 1 base to trimming and J lost 5 bases, with 8 bases between them. This CDR3 is 13 amino acids long. This CDR3 is CASSLMGGETQYF. As DNA, the CDR3 is TGTGCCAGCAGCTTAATGGGCGGCGAGACCCAGTACTTC.

This clone was recorded only once. The V and J genes are TRBV6-5 and TRBJ2-4; D is possibly TRBD1 (7 bases). The CDR3 is 13 amino acids. Trimming removed 10 bases at V and 8 bases at J, with 18 bases between. Germline lookup yields CDR1 MNHEY and CDR2 SVGAGI. DNA for the CDR3: TGTGCCACCCACGGACAGGAGGGGTACATTCAGTACTTC. Translation gives CATHGQEGYIQYF.

The gene calls are TRBV5-1 and TRBJ2-1; D is uncertain. The CDR3 is made up of 16 amino acids. Trimming cost V 4 bases and J 0 bases, with 14 bases left between them. Germline V gene data show CDR1 as SGHRS and CDR2 as YFSETQ. In DNA, the CDR3 is TGCGCCAGCAGCCCCCCCCTTCTGAGCTCCTACAATGAGCAGTTCTTC. Translation: CASSPPLLSSYNEQFF.

This clone came up a few times. The chain carries TRBV23-1 and TRBJ1-5; weak D call: TRBD1 (5 bases). TRBV23-1 is known as an ORF, though its function is uncertain. The CDR3 extends over 16 amino acids. V dropped 5 bases and J dropped 2 bases, with 16 bases sitting between them. Here the CDR3 reads CASSKPAARGNQPQHF. CDR3 sequence (DNA): TGCGCCAGCAGTAAACCCGCAGCCAGGGGCAATCAGCCCCAGCATTTT.

The chain recombines TRBV18 with TRBJ1-5, with D perhaps TRBD1 (5 bases). Trimming pared 1 base from V and 2 bases from J, leaving 12 bases between. Germline CDR1 reads KGHSH; CDR2 reads LQKENI. The CDR3 contains 16 residues. CDR3 nucleotides: TGTGCCAGCTCACCACGGACGGCGGGGGGCAATCAGCCCCAGCATTTT. Protein: CASSPRTAGGNQPQHF.

This clone was picked up a small number of times. The V and J genes are TRBV27 and TRBJ2-2; 9 bases are a match to TRBD1. The CDR3 loop spans 15 amino acids. V lost 5 bases, J lost 6 bases, and 7 bases stayed unmatched. Germline V CDR1 and CDR2: MNHEY, SMNVEV (reference sequence). The CDR3 DNA reads TGTGCCAGCAGTAGACCCACAGGGGGCCCCGGGGAGCTGTTTTTT. Translating gives CASSRPTGGPGELFF.

J is TRBJ2-3 and V is TRBV30; D might be TRBD2 (5 bases). Germline V CDR1 and CDR2: GTSNPN, SVGIG (reference sequence). The germline V and J ends were trimmed by 2 bases and 4 bases, with 7 bases remaining between them. There are 12 residues in the CDR3. The CDR3 DNA reads TGTGCCTGGAGTAAACTAGCAGATACGCAGTATTTT. It encodes CAWSKLADTQYF.

This clone was observed a handful of times. The chain links TRBV7-2 to TRBJ1-6; D perhaps matches TRBD1 (5 bases). The V end lost 3 bases, the J end lost 9 bases, and 21 bases lay between the germline ends. CDR1 is SGHTA and CDR2 is FQGNSA in the germline V gene. The CDR3 consists of 17 residues. The chain's CDR3 is CASSFGVRGPLGSPLHF. The CDR3 DNA is TGTGCCAGCAGCTTTGGCGTTAGGGGCCCACTGGGTTCACCCCTCCACTTT.

The chain uses TRBV4-3 and TRBJ2-5, with D unclear. Trimming left V 0 bases short and J 7 bases short, with 15 bases between. Germline V CDR1 and CDR2: LGHNA, YSLEER. There are 15 residues in the CDR3. This CDR3 is CASSQEHWYAATQYF. CDR3 sequence (DNA): TGCGCCAGCAGCCAAGAACATTGGTATGCAGCGACCCAGTACTTC.

The sample holds one count of this clone. For the CDR3, the DNA is TGTGCCAGCAGCTTGGACAGGGGGCGAGGCTATGGCTACACCTTC. Residues: CASSLDRGRGYGYTF. The V and J genes are TRBV5-6 and TRBJ1-2, with 9 bases fitting TRBD1. The CDR3 covers 15 residues. Germline V gene data show CDR1 as SGHDT and CDR2 as YYEEEE. V lost 0 bases to trimming and J lost 4 bases; unmatched junction nucleotides: 4.

The V and J genes are TRBV6-5 and TRBJ2-3, with 7 bases fitting TRBD1. J gave up 0 bases and V 6 bases, and 6 bases lay outside the gene matches. Looked up from germline, CDR1 is MNHEY and CDR2 is SVGAGI. CDR3 length: 15 residues. DNA for the CDR3: TGTGCCAGCAGGGGGACAGTCTATAGCACAGATACGCAGTATTTT. Translation gives CASRGTVYSTDTQYF.

The chain carries TRBV7-2 and TRBJ1-1; no firm D call. V lost 3 bases to trimming and J lost 7 bases, with 12 bases between them. The CDR3 totals 13 residues. Looked up from germline, CDR1 is SGHTA and CDR2 is FQGNSA. The CDR3 loop reads CASSFTRGYEAFF. CDR3 coding DNA: TGTGCCAGCAGCTTCACACGAGGATATGAAGCTTTCTTT.

This chain uses TRBV2 with TRBJ2-2, with D perhaps assigned TRBD1 or TRBD2 (5 bases each). Germline V gene lookup returns CDR1 SNHLY and CDR2 FYNNEI. The CDR3 length is 15 residues. V was shortened by 3 bases and J by 5 bases, with 13 bases between the two germline ends. Here the CDR3 DNA reads TGTGCCAGCAGTGAGACGGGGCCCCAGACCGGGGAGCTGTTTTTT. It translates to CASSETGPQTGELFF.

The J gene is TRBJ2-5, the V gene TRBV11-2; 8 bases match TRBD2. CDR1 SGHAT and CDR2 FQNNGV come from the germline V gene. Losses at the gene ends were 5 bases for V and 5 bases for J; bases not matched to a gene: 7. The CDR3 covers 14 residues. The DNA of the CDR3 is TGTGCCAGCAGCCCCATAGCGGGGCAGGAGACCCAGTACTTC. This gives the protein CASSPIAGQETQYF.

The genes are TRBV5-1 and TRBJ2-7; the match to TRBD1 covers 8 bases. V lost 4 bases and J lost 7; bases outside the gene matches: 7. There are 13 residues in the CDR3. CDR1 is SGHRS, CDR2 YFSETQ, per germline. This chain's CDR3 is CASSHLDREEQYF. As DNA, the CDR3 is TGCGCCAGCAGCCACCTGGACAGGGAAGAGCAGTACTTC.

The rearrangement links TRBV18 to TRBJ1-2, with D perhaps TRBD1 (6 bases). The V and J ends lost 3 bases and 4 bases respectively, with 12 bases between them. Germline CDR1 KGHSH, CDR2 LQKENI. The CDR3 loop spans 14 amino acids. The CDR3 protein is CASSPPTGGYGYTF. CDR3 in DNA: TGTGCCAGCTCACCGCCGACAGGAGGCTATGGCTACACCTTC.

This chain links TRBV4-1 with TRBJ2-7, with D tentatively TRBD1 or TRBD2 (5 bases each). Trimming cost V 1 base and J 2 bases, with 15 bases left between them. From germline, CDR1 is MGHRA and CDR2 YSYEKL. The CDR3 has 16 residues. CDR3 coding DNA: TGCGCCAGCAGCCAAGGTCGGGCGAGGGGAGCCTACGAGCAGTACTTC. The encoded protein is CASSQGRARGAYEQYF.

This chain links TRBV7-8 with TRBJ2-7; 13 positions agree with TRBD2. CDR1 SGHVS and CDR2 FQNEAQ come from the germline V gene. With V trimmed by 5 bases and J by 4 bases, 11 bases remained unmatched. There are 17 residues in the CDR3. CDR3 protein: CASSPRPGTSGAYEQYF. CDR3 sequence (DNA): TGTGCCAGCAGCCCGCGTCCCGGGACTAGCGGGGCATACGAGCAGTACTTC.

This chain links TRBV27 with TRBJ1-1, with 7 bases fitting TRBD1. This CDR3 has 15 residues. Trimming took 6 bases from V and 0 from J; bases not matched to a gene: 7. Germline V gene data show CDR1 as MNHEY and CDR2 as SMNVEV (reference sequence). The CDR3 loop reads CASRTGELMNTEAFF. In nucleotides, the CDR3 is TGTGCCAGCAGAACAGGGGAGCTAATGAACACTGAAGCTTTCTTT.

Comments on this clone: The junction shows a germline mismatch at one end, possibly a read error. The genes are TRBV23-1 and TRBJ1-5; TRBD1 matches 8 bases. TRBV23-1 is identified as an open reading frame with a role that is uncertain. The CDR3 covers 12 residues. CDR3 nucleotide sequence: TGCGCCAGCACTCAAGAGGGACAGGCCCAGCATTTT. This translates into CASTQEGQAQHF.

This chain links TRBV4-3 with TRBJ1-2; D unclear. The V gene lost 3 bases and the J gene lost 3 bases, with 11 bases spanning the gap. The CDR3 has 14 residues. Germline V CDR1 and CDR2: LGHNA, YSLEER. The CDR3 region has the DNA TGCGCCAGCAGCCAGCAGGACGGGGACTATGGCTACACCTTC. It is translated as CASSQQDGDYGYTF.

This chain joins TRBV6-1 and TRBJ1-2; a possible D gene is TRBD1 (5 bases). The CDR3 length is 12 residues. The V and J ends lost 5 bases and 7 bases respectively, with 11 bases between them. Germline V gives CDR1 MNHNS, CDR2 SASEGT. As DNA, the CDR3 is TGTGCCAGCAGTATCCGGACAATTGGCTACACCTTC. Protein product: CASSIRTIGYTF.

The sample holds a few counts of this clone. The V and J genes are TRBV7-2 and TRBJ1-5; 7 bases map to TRBD1. With 4 bases clipped from V and 6 bases from J, the junction kept 6 bases outside the gene matches. The germline V gene encodes CDR1 SGHTA and CDR2 FQGNSA. This CDR3 is 14 amino acids long. In nucleotides, the CDR3 is TGTGCCAGCAGCTCGTTACAGGGGATTCAGCCCCAGCATTTT. Amino acid sequence: CASSSLQGIQPQHF.

This chain uses TRBV7-2 with TRBJ2-2, with 9 bases identical to TRBD1. CDR1 SGHTA and CDR2 FQGNSA come from the germline V gene. The CDR3 length is 14 residues. V was clipped by 11 bases and J by 6 bases; unmatched bases: 10. The CDR3, as DNA: TGTGCCTCTTGGGGGACAGGGAAGGCCGGGGAGCTGTTTTTT. Its translation is CASWGTGKAGELFF.

This chain connects TRBV7-2 to TRBJ2-7; a weak D match, TRBD1 (5 bases). V was shortened by 1 base and J by 1 base, with 17 bases between the two germline ends. Germline loops: CDR1 SGHTA, CDR2 FQGNSA. CDR3 length equals 17 residues. CDR3 region: CASSLGRVAIESYEQYF. Written as DNA, the CDR3 is TGTGCCAGCAGCTTAGGCAGGGTCGCGATTGAATCCTACGAGCAGTACTTC.